Listed below are T cell receptor beta chains from one sample, sequenced in a study of T cell responses to AZD1222 COVID-19 vaccine. Libraries were prepared by immunoSEQ multiplex PCR; TCRdb keeps only in-frame clonotypes and omits some of them. The table includes 75,000 to 100,000 clones, about 90% detected once. Specimen: peripheral blood, collected on day 0 of MenACWY control vaccination. The receptor source for this set is an adult in good health. CDR3s include the opening cysteine and the closing phenylalanine or tryptophan. Fields, in order: CDR3 DNA, CDR3 protein, clone size, D gene, V gene, J gene. D genes are given only for firm matches. The listing skips clone size in some rows; elsewhere it reads once, few, many or a size class.

TGTGCCAGCAGATTATTGGCCACCTATGGCTACACCTTC	CASRLLATYGYTF	.	.	TRBV6-5	TRBJ1-2
TGTGCCAGCACCCGGGACAGGGACAATGAGCAGTTCTTC	CASTRDRDNEQFF	.	TRBD1	TRBV2	TRBJ2-1
TGTGCCCCCAGCGGGGGACATGGCTACACCTTC	CAPSGGHGYTF	.	.	TRBV10-3	TRBJ1-2
TGTGCCAGCAGCCCCCGCGGAGCAGGGGACGGAAACACCATATATTTT	CASSPRGAGDGNTIYF	.	.	TRBV3-1/TRBV3-2	TRBJ1-3
TGTGCCAGCAGTAGGAACCTGGATAGCAATCAGCCCCAGCATTTT	CASSRNLDSNQPQHF	.	.	TRBV6-5	TRBJ1-5
TGTGCCAGCAGCGCCAGGGAGGGGACTAATGAAAAACTGTTTTTT	CASSAREGTNEKLFF	once	.	TRBV9	TRBJ1-4
TGTGCCAGTAGTCCCCGACACAACTCTGGAAACACCATATATTTT	CASSPRHNSGNTIYF	.	.	TRBV19	TRBJ1-3
TGTGCCAGCAGCGGGGGCTTGTATGGCTACACCTTC	CASSGGLYGYTF	.	.	TRBV25-1	TRBJ1-2
TGTGCCAGGAGCCGGGACAGAAATGAAAAACTGTTTTTT	CARSRDRNEKLFF	once	TRBD1	TRBV6-4	TRBJ1-4
TGTGCCAGCACCCGGACAGGGTGCAAGGATCAGCCCCAGCATTTT	CASTRTGCKDQPQHF	.	.	TRBV21-1	TRBJ1-5
TGTGCCAGCACCAAAGGTGAAAAACTGTTTTTT	CASTKGEKLFF	.	.	TRBV12-3/TRBV12-4	TRBJ1-4
TGTGCCAGCAGTTTTCGGGGCTACGAGCAGTACTTC	CASSFRGYEQYF	.	.	TRBV12-3/TRBV12-4	TRBJ2-7
TGTGCCAGCAGCCAAGCGTATGGAGAGACCCAGTACTTC	CASSQAYGETQYF	.	.	TRBV4-2	TRBJ2-5
TGTGCCAGCAGCCCTCAACTATCGACAGATACGCAGTATTTT	CASSPQLSTDTQYF	.	.	TRBV4-2	TRBJ2-3
TGTGCCAGCAGTTACGGTAAGGCGGAACAAGCTTTCTTT	CASSYGKAEQAFF	.	.	TRBV6-2/TRBV6-3	TRBJ1-1
TGTGCCAGCAGTTACCAGCGGATTAGCACAGATACGCAGTATTTT	CASSYQRISTDTQYF	.	.	TRBV27	TRBJ2-3
TGTGCCACCAGCGCCTCTCACAGGGGGTTAAGCAATCAGCCCCAGCATTTT	CATSASHRGLSNQPQHF	.	TRBD1	TRBV24-1	TRBJ1-5
TGTGCCCTAGCGGGGGGGCGAACCGGGGAGCTGTTTTTT	CALAGGRTGELFF	.	TRBD2	TRBV30	TRBJ2-2
TGTGCCAGCAGCTCGCCAGGGTGGTCGAATGAAAAACTGTTTTTT	CASSSPGWSNEKLFF	.	.	TRBV11-2	TRBJ1-4
TGTGCCAGCAGTTCAGGAAATTCACCCCTCCACTTT	CASSSGNSPLHF	.	.	TRBV6-5	TRBJ1-6
TGTGCCAGCAGTGAGAACAGGGTAGAGAATTCACCCCTCCACTTT	CASSENRVENSPLHF	few	.	TRBV2	TRBJ1-6
TGTGCCTCCAGGGAAGGACAGGGAGCTTTCTTT	CASREGQGAFF	.	TRBD1	TRBV19	TRBJ1-1
TGCAGTGTGAACCGGGAGTACGAGCAGTACTTC	CSVNREYEQYF	medium-sized	.	TRBV20-1	TRBJ2-7
TGTGCCAGCAGCCAAGTCCTCGCGAACACCATATATTTT	CASSQVLANTIYF	once	.	TRBV4-2	TRBJ1-3
TGTGCCAGCAGCTTTGACCAAACGGGACAGGGGGCATGGGGCTACACCTTC	CASSFDQTGQGAWGYTF	.	TRBD1	TRBV7-2	TRBJ1-2
TGTGCCAGCAGTGGGGGGACAGTCTATAGCAATCAGCCCCAGCATTTT	CASSGGTVYSNQPQHF	.	TRBD1	TRBV6-4	TRBJ1-5
TGTGCCAGCAGCTCCGGAAAGAGTTCTGGGGCCAACGTCCTGACTTTC	CASSSGKSSGANVLTF	.	.	TRBV5-4	TRBJ2-6
TGTGCCAGCAGCTCGAGGGGGTACCACGAGCAGTACTTC	CASSSRGYHEQYF	.	.	TRBV7-2	TRBJ2-7
TGTGCCAGCAGTTACTCGAGTCACGGGCTGGACCCCCTCCACTTT	CASSYSSHGLDPLHF	.	.	TRBV6-6	TRBJ1-6
TGTGCCAGCAGCCGCCAGATTCCGGGACAGGGTCTCAATCAGCCCCAGCATTTT	CASSRQIPGQGLNQPQHF	once	TRBD1	TRBV4-2	TRBJ1-5
TGCGCCAGCAGACTGGATGGAGGCTACACCTTC	CASRLDGGYTF	.	.	TRBV5-1	TRBJ1-2
TGTGCCAGCAGTGAATCGGGACAGGGGAGAGTTTACGGCACTGAAGCTTTCTTT	CASSESGQGRVYGTEAFF	few	TRBD1	TRBV6-1	TRBJ1-1
TGTGCCAGTAGTATTAACAGGGGAGACCAGCCCCAGCATTTT	CASSINRGDQPQHF	.	TRBD1	TRBV19	TRBJ1-5
TGTGCCAGCAGTTTGGGGGGGCCGACAGATACGCAGTATTTT	CASSLGGPTDTQYF	.	.	TRBV6-2/TRBV6-3	TRBJ2-3
TGCGCCAGCAGCCAAGGGACAGGAGGGGACTATGGCTACACCTTC	CASSQGTGGDYGYTF	.	TRBD1	TRBV4-1	TRBJ1-2
TGTGCCAGCAGAATGACTAGCGGGGGGATGGAGCAGTACTTC	CASRMTSGGMEQYF	.	TRBD2	TRBV28	TRBJ2-7
TGTGCCAGCAGCACGCCGGGACAGAACTATGGCTACACCTTC	CASSTPGQNYGYTF	once	TRBD1	TRBV7-8	TRBJ1-2
TGCGCCAGCAGCTTGGAAACGGGCCAGTATGGCTACACCTTC	CASSLETGQYGYTF	few	.	TRBV5-1	TRBJ1-2
TGCGCCAGCAGTATCCCGGGGGGCAATGAGCAGTTCTTC	CASSIPGGNEQFF	.	TRBD2	TRBV5-1	TRBJ2-1
TGTGCCAGCAGTTACCTCACCACAGGGGAAGGCTACACCTTC	CASSYLTTGEGYTF	.	TRBD1	TRBV6-5	TRBJ1-2
TGCAGTGCTAGAGGTGGGGACACCATATATTTT	CSARGGDTIYF	.	.	TRBV20-1	TRBJ1-3
TGTGCCACCAGCAGAGATCTAGGGGGTTTAACCGAGGGTCAGCCCCAGCATTTT	CATSRDLGGLTEGQPQHF	.	.	TRBV15	TRBJ1-5
TGTGCCAGCAGCGTAGATCCAGCGGGGGAGATGCGGGAGCAGTACTTC	CASSVDPAGEMREQYF	.	TRBD2	TRBV9	TRBJ2-7
TGTGCCAGTAGCCCGGACGGAAGCTATGGCTACACCTTC	CASSPDGSYGYTF	.	.	TRBV19	TRBJ1-2
TGTGCCAGCAGTTCAAGGGGGAGCAGGGCTGGAAACACCATATATTTT	CASSSRGSRAGNTIYF	once	.	TRBV28	TRBJ1-3